This TCR beta chain was observed in a study of control samples from healthy donors and cancer patients. Libraries were prepared by immunoSEQ multiplex PCR; TCRdb keeps only in-frame clonotypes and omits some of them. The data show roughly 120,000 clones, approximately 91% seen once. CDR1 is GTSNPN, CDR2 SVGIG, per germline (reference sequence). Trimming cost V 2 bases and J 6 bases; bases outside gene matches: 5. The CDR3 runs to 13 residues. The TCR sequence derives from a man aged 50 to 60 in good health. Sequenced input: blood. The chain has TRBV30 and TRBJ2-7; 9 nucleotides agree with TRBD2. The CDR3 here is CAWSRRGGGEQYF. The CDR3 DNA is TGTGCCTGGAGTAGGCGGGGGGGCGGCGAGCAGTACTTC.